The clone carrying this T cell receptor (beta chain) was seen only a few times. The data stem from a study of PD-L1 blockade in urothelial cancer. Study context: The authors examined blood 3 weeks (second dose) and 6 weeks after treatment start. A median about 140,000 T cells were found in blood samples.

Documented time point: pretreatment peripheral blood. The protocol was immunoSEQ multiplex PCR, while the TCRdb copy is restricted to in-frame clones and leaves out a portion. The table records 40,000 or so clones, roughly four fifths of them present only once. The ends lost 10 bases at V and 2 bases at J; junction bases unmatched: 11. The germline gives CDR1 MNHNS, CDR2 SASEGT. This CDR3 spans 14 amino acids. This TCR was sampled from a man in his fifties or sixties with urothelial cancer. The chain links TRBV6-1 to TRBJ2-7; 7 nucleotides match TRBD1. The sequencing used PBMCs, collected around atezolizumab (anti-PD-L1) treatment. Here the CDR3 DNA reads TGTGCCATCACCTCCGACAGGGCCACCTACGAGCAGTACTTC. Protein: CAITSDRATYEQYF.